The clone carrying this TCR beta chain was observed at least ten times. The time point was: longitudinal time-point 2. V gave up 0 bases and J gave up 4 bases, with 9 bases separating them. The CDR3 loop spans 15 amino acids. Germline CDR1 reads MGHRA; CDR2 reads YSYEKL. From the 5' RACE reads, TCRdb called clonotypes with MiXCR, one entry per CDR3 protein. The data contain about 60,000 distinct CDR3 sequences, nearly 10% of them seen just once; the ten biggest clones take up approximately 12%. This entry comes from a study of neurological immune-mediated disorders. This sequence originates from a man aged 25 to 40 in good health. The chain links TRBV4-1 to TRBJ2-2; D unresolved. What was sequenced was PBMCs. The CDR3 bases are TGCGCCAGCAGCCAAGAACCGACTGTCACCGGGGAGCTGTTTTTT. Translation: CASSQEPTVTGELFF.